This TCR beta chain was sequenced for a study of cytomegalovirus exposure and HLA in healthy donors (dated by TCRdb to about 2017). A note on the overall study: An earlier analysis of 587 of the donors reported 250 to 300 Gb of sequence data and 117 million unique TCR beta sequences obtained from 150 million to 200 million T cells. In addition to the first cohort of 666 subjects, a separate validation cohort of some 120 different subjects was used. To study patterns of TCR occurrence, a later analysis re-analyzed previously published TCR beta repertoires from more than 550 donors and added high-resolution HLA genotyping. In an earlier analysis of a few hundred of the donors, high-throughput TCR beta sequencing was used to judge whether each TCR beta V gene segment behaved as functional or pseudogenic. In a later genetic analysis, genome-wide SNP genotypes for about 65% of the roughly 700 donors were used, and that subset was treated as a discovery cohort. Of the roughly 410 genotyped donors, over 80% were placed in the genetic ancestry cluster associated with self-reported Caucasian donors. The number of typed donors differed by locus: about 629-630 for A, B, C, DRB1 and DQB1; some 500 for DQA1; approximately 600 for DPA1; and some 470 for DPB1. The later analysis used no new phenotypic data to find candidate immune exposures, relying instead on TCR beta sequences and their occurrence across donors. Roughly five DR-DQ haplotypes were handled as single units for association and clustering because linkage in the cohort was strong. Donor age, sex, ethnicity and CMV serostatus were compiled together with the repertoire data. Using immunosequencing, the study profiled T cell repertoires from 666 subjects and related those repertoires to cytomegalovirus serostatus. Both class I and class II loci were covered by HLA typing, at four-digit resolution. The study aimed to test whether cataloging public T cell receptors could reveal signatures of past pathogen exposure. To predict cytomegalovirus infection status, the study combined high-throughput TCR immunosequencing, statistical association of individual TCRs with disease status, and machine learning. Across about 370 genotyped donors of the cohort, an average of roughly 230,000 unique TCR beta nucleotide sequences per donor were sequenced, and 15% to 20% of those sequences were non-productive. Every repertoire in the discovery cohort had been generated on one and the same sequencing platform. An early release covering around 630 HLA-typed donors comprised about 300 gigabases of sequencing data and 85 million to 100 million unique TCR sequences. Findings and caveats that apply to the study as a whole: Some IMGT-functional V segments, including TRBV6-2 and TRBV6-3, could not be told apart with the 87-base-pair reads, so those segments were excluded. In a later analysis, HLA-associated TCR beta chains showed more clonal expansion and lower generation probabilities than non-associated chains that were equally common. It was suggested by the authors that the approach could potentially be generalized to other disease states and immunological phenotypes. A later genetic analysis reported fewer N-insertions in productive TCRs among donors in an Asian-associated ancestry cluster than the roughly 620-donor mean. Assigning TCR associations to individual alleles was difficult when HLA alleles, especially DR and DQ, strongly co-occurred. In a later genetic analysis, a missense DCLRE1C variant was associated with V-gene and J-gene trimming of TCR beta chains, and the association was replicated in an independent cohort. Some 15 rarely observed V segments, including chromosome 9 orphons, were excluded from the earlier analysis of approximately 600 of the donors because counts were too low. A further reported finding was that TCR beta sequences accurately predicted the HLA-A and HLA-B alleles for most subjects in the first cohort. The study listed around 160 TCR beta chains as associated with cytomegalovirus. The sequencing pipeline was judged likely to have produced a cluster of highly shared sequence variants as a technical artifact. A later analysis found that most CMV-associated TCR beta chains appeared HLA-restricted, with HLA associations seemingly driven largely by CMV exposure. HLA typing was unavailable for some donors at each locus, so association tests used only the typed subset. Broadly in line with IMGT annotations, most TCR beta V segments showed up in productive rearrangements about 87% or about 30% of the time in an earlier analysis of a few hundred of the donors. The classifier was reported to diagnose cytomegalovirus status with high specificity and sensitivity in both the original and validation cohorts. While some public TCRs were present in many individuals, most TCR sequences turned up only very rarely across donors. Several of the top co-occurrence clusters appeared to be linked to parvovirus B19, influenza, CMV and Epstein-Barr virus, according to a later analysis. CMV serostatus was the only immune exposure information available for the cohort. In a later analysis, TCR association rates were found to vary across HLA loci, with the most associated TCRs seen for DRB1 alleles and the fewest for HLA-C alleles. Sequencing depth was assumed to be roughly uniform across donors in the presence/absence analyses, though that assumption may not hold. Specific HLA alleles were associated with 15,000 to 20,000 TCR beta sequences at a false discovery rate of 0.05 in a later analysis. A few of the identified cytomegalovirus-associated TCR beta chains were confirmed in vitro to be specific for cytomegalovirus antigens. Linkage disequilibrium might explain the correlated functional status among segregating V segments, but an unknown experimental factor could not be ruled out. In this cohort, only TCR beta chains were sequenced, and detectable features were limited by the absence of alpha or paired-chain data.

In the case of this clone: Its antigen is still unknown. The record has no base qualities; no much larger clone is one base away.

The cohort was made up of approximately 670 healthy bone marrow donors. Cohort members were all nominally healthy when sampled, although unrecorded immune exposures were likely present. The donor tested CMV seropositive, placing the donor among the 310 or so seropositive members of the cohort. Each donor provided a peripheral blood sample, and peripheral blood mononuclear cells were used for TCR beta sequencing. Genomic DNA was extracted from the blood cell samples with the Qiagen DNeasy Blood Extraction Kit. The CDR3 spans 15 residues, from the cysteine through the phenylalanine. The CDR3 DNA has 45 bases and is translated from base 1. Relative to germline, V is missing 2 bases and J is missing 6 bases, with 6 bases of the junction outside any gene match. CDR1 and CDR2 are drawn from the germline V gene: SGHRS, YFSETQ. The library relied on the immunoSEQ multiplex PCR assay. For the multiplex PCR, a mixture combining 60 forward primers for TCR Vbeta segments and 13 reverse primers for TCR Jbeta segments was used. A multiplex PCR assay on genomic DNA amplified the CDR3 region of rearranged TCR beta genes. Amplified TCR beta libraries were sequenced as 87-base-pair reads on the Illumina HiSeq System. The study's processing was this. A later analysis tallied approximately 87 million unique TCR beta chains across the 666 repertoires, and 10 million to 11 million of those chains were shared by two or more donors. To remove PCR and sequencing errors, raw reads were error-corrected and collapsed into unique sequences using a nearest-neighbor algorithm that merged closely related sequences. CDR3 sequences were aligned to IMGT reference sequences to assign V, D and J gene segments. Each retained sequence needed at least a six-nucleotide match to both a V gene segment and a J gene segment. A rearrangement was called productive if the CDR3 had no stop codons and remained in frame with V and J, and every other rearrangement was called non-productive. CDR3 was defined by IMGT convention, running from the second conserved V-encoded cysteine to the conserved J-encoded phenylalanine. The earlier analysis of 500 to 650 of the donors excluded any sequence lacking an unambiguous match to a single V gene segment. An earlier analysis of 587 of the donors classified V segments as functional when productive rearrangements were above 56.7% and as segregating when the standard deviation between donors was above 5%. A statistical classification framework was built to diagnose cytomegalovirus status from the catalog of TCR beta chain sequences. In a later analysis, TCR nucleotide sequences were compared against IMGT/GENE-DB human TR gene sequences so that V and J genes could be assigned. The TCRdist pipeline was used in a later analysis to assign CDR3 sequences and most-parsimonious VDJ recombination scenarios. In a later analysis, each TCR beta chain was defined by its CDR3 amino acid sequence together with its V-gene family, and reads without a unique V-gene family were excluded. To address suspected cross-contamination and a sequencing artifact, a later analysis removed some 620 highly shared, low-generation-probability nucleotide sequences. A later analysis calculated a clonal expansion index for each public chain from normalized within-repertoire ranks of inferred template counts. In a later analysis, generation probabilities were computed with a VDJ recombination model fitted to out-of-frame rearrangements, and the resulting probabilities were checked against IGoR. In a later analysis, hypergeometric tests were used to score TCR-TCR, TCR-HLA and TCR-CMV co-occurrence, with a repertoire-size bias correction applied to TCR pairs. In a later analysis, false discovery rates were estimated by permuting HLA or CMV assignments 20 times. A later analysis grouped co-occurring TCRs with DBSCAN, adding TCRdist sequence similarity when clustering within HLA-allele-positive subsets. Repertoires with fewer than 30,000 or more than 120,000 public chains, plus five repertoires with anomalous nucleotide sharing, were excluded from co-occurrence clustering. TCRdb obtained this table from immuneACCESS and retained in-frame rearrangements with V and J assigned. These tables miss some clones; where compared with another copy, unresolved V genes account for less than half of the shortfall, and the remainder is unexplained. The V and J calls and clone size are taken from that table; D and trimming were inferred from the DNA. Within this sample are some 140,000 clones, with approximately 80% of them counted one time only. The ten largest clones add up to about 13% of the sample.

The specimen sequenced was PBMCs. The sequence links TRBV5-1 to TRBJ2-1, with 9 middle bases fitting TRBD2. This TCR was recovered from a young man in good health and CMV-seropositive. The CDR3 has the sequence CASSFGGRALNEQFF. The DNA reads TGCGCCAGCAGCTTTGGCGGGAGGGCCCTCAATGAGCAGTTCTTC. Reference TRBV5-1 and TRBJ2-1 proteins supply the regions before and after the CDR3; the full variable domain is: KAGVTQTPRYLIKTRGQQVTLSCSPISGHRSVSWYQQTPGQGLQFLFEYFSETQRNKGNFPGRFSGRQFSNSRSEMNVSTLELGDSALYLCASSFGGRALNEQFFGPGTRLTVL.